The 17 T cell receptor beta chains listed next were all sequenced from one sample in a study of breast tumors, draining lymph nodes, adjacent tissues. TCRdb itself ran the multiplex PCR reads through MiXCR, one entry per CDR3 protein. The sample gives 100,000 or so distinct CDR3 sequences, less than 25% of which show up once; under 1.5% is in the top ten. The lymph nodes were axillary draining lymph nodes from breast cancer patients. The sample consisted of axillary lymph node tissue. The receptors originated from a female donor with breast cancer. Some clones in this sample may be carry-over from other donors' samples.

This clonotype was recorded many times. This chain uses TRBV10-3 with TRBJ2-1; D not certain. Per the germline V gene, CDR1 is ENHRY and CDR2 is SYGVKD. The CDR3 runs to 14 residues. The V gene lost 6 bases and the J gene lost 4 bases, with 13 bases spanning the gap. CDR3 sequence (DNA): TGTGCCATCAGCGATCCGGACGATTACAATGAGCAGTTCTTC. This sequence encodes CAISDPDDYNEQFF.

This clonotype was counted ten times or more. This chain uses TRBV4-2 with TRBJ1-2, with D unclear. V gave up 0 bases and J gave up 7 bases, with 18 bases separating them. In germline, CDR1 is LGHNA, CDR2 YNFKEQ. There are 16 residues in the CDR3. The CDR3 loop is CASSQDGQAQLGGYTF. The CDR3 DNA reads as TGTGCCAGCAGCCAAGATGGCCAGGCACAGTTGGGTGGCTACACCTTC.

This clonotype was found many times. CDR3 protein: CASGSSSGGFGYGYTF. CDR3 sequence (DNA): TGTGCTAGTGGTTCCAGCAGTGGGGGGTTTGGCTATGGCTACACCTTC. V is TRBV12-5 and J is TRBJ1-2; maybe TRBD1 (5 bases). Trimming took 4 bases from V and 4 from J, leaving 19 bases between them. The CDR3 sequence is 16 residues long. Germline values: CDR1 LGHNT, CDR2 FRNRAP.

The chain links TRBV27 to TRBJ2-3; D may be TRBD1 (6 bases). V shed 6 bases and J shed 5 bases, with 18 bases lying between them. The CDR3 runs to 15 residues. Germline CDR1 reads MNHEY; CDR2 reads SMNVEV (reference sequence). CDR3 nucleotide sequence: TGTGCCAGCAGACCCACAGGGAAGGAGGTAGATACGCAGTATTTT. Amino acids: CASRPTGKEVDTQYF.

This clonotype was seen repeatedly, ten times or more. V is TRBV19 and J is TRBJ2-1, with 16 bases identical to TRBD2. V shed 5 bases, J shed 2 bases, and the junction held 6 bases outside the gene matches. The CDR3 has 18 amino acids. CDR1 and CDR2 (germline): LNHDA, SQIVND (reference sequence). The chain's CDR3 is CASSPPGTSGRAYNEQFF. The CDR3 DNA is TGTGCCAGTAGTCCTCCCGGGACTAGCGGGAGGGCCTACAATGAGCAGTTCTTC.

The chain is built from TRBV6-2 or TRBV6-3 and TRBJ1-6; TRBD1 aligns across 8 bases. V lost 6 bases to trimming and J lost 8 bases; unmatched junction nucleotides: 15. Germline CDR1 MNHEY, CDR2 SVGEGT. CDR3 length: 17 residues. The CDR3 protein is CASRALPGQGFHSPLHF. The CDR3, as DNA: TGTGCCAGCAGAGCATTACCCGGACAGGGTTTCCATTCACCCCTCCACTTT.

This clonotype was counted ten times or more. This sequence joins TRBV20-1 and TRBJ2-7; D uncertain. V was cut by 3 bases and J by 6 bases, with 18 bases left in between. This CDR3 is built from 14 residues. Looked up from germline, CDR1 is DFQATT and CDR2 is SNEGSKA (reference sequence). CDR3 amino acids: CSASYGLSPSEQYF. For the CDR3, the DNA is TGCAGTGCTAGTTACGGGCTGAGCCCTAGCGAGCAGTACTTC.

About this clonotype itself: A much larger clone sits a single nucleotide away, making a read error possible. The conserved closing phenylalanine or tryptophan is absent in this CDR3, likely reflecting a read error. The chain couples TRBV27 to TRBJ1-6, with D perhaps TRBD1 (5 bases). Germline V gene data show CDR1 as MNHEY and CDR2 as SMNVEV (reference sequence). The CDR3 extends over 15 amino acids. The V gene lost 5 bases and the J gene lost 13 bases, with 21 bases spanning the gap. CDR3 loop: CASSRDGGRLTPLHS. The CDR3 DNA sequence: TGTGCCAGCAGTCGGGACGGAGGGCGCCTAACCCCCCTCCACTCT.

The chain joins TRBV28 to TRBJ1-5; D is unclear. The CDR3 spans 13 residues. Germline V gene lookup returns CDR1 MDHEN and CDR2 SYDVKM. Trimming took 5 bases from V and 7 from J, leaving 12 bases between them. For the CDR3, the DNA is TGTGCCAGCAGTATTAAGGGATCCCAGCCCCAGCATTTT. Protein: CASSIKGSQPQHF.

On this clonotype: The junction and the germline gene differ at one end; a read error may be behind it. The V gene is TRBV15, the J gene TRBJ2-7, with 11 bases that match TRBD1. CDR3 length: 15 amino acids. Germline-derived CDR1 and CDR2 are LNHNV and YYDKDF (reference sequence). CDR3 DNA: TGTGCCACCAGTAGGGGACAGGGGGTTGTTTACGAACAGTACTTC. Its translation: CATSRGQGVVYEQYF.

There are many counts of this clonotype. The CDR3 here is CASSLLAGGVGEQFF. The CDR3 DNA sequence: TGCGCCAGCAGCTTGTTAGCGGGGGGGGTAGGTGAGCAGTTCTTC. V usage is TRBV5-1 and J usage is TRBJ2-1; 11 bases agree with TRBD2. Germline V lookup: CDR1 SGHRS, CDR2 YFSETQ. J was trimmed by 9 bases and V by 1 base; bases with no gene match: 6. This CDR3 has 15 amino acids.

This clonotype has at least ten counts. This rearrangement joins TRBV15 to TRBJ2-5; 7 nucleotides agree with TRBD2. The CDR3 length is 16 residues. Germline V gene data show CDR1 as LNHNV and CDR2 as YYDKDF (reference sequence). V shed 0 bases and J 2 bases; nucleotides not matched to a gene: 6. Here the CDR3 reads CATSRDLVGGQETQYF. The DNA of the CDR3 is TGTGCCACCAGCAGAGATCTTGTGGGGGGGCAAGAGACCCAGTACTTC.

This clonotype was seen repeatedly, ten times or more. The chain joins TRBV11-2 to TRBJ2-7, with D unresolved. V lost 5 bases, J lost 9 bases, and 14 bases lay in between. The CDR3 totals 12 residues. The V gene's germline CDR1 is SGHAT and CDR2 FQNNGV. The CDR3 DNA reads TGTGCCAGCAGCGTCAAGGATCTCGTGCAGTACTTC. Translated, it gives CASSVKDLVQYF.

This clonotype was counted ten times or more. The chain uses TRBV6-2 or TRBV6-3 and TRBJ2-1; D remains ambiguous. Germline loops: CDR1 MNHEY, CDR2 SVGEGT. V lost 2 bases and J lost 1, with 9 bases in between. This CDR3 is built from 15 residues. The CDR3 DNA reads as TGTGCCAGCAGTTACGAGGCTGGTTCCTACAATGAGCAGTTCTTC. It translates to CASSYEAGSYNEQFF.

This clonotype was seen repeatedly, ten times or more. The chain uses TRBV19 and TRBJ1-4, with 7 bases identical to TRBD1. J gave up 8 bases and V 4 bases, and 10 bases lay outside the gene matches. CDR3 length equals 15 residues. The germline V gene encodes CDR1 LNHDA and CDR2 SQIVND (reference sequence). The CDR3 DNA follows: TGTGCCAGTAGTACCTTGACAGGGACCGTAGAAAAACTGTTTTTT. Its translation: CASSTLTGTVEKLFF.

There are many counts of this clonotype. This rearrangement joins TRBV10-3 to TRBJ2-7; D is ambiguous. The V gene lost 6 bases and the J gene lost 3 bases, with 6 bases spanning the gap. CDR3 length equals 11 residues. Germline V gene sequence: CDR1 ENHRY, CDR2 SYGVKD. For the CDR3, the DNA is TGTGCCATCAGGGATAACTACGAGCAGTACTTC. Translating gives CAIRDNYEQYF.

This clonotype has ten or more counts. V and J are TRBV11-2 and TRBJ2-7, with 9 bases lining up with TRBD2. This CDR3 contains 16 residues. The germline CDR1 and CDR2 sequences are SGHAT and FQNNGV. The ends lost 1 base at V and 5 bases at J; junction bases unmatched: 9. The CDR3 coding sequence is TGTGCCAGCAGCTTAGGTACCGGGACTAGCTTAGACGAGCAGTACTTC. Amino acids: CASSLGTGTSLDEQYF.